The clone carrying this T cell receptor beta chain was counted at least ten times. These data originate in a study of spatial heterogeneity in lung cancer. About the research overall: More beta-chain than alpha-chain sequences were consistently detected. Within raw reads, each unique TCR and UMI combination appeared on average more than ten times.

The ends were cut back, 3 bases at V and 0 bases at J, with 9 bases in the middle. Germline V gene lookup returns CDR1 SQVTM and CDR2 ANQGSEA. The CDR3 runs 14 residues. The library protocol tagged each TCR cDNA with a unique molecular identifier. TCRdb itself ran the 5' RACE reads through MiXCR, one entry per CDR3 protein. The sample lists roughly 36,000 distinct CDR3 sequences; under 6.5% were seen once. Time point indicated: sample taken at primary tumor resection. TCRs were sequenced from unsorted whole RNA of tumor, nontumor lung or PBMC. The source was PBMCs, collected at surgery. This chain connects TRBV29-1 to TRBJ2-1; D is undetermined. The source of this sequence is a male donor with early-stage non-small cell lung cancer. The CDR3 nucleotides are TGCAGCGTTGACCCCGTGAGCTCCTACAATGAGCAGTTCTTC. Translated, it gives CSVDPVSSYNEQFF.